The 18 T cell receptor beta chains below come from one sample, sequenced in a study of T cell responses to AZD1222 COVID-19 vaccine. Measured with immunoSEQ multiplex PCR; TCRdb has only the in-frame clones, and not every one. The repertoire includes around 81,000 clones, under 95% of them detected once, and around 8% sits in the top ten. Sequencing was performed on peripheral blood, taken 28 days after the second AZD1222 dose. The source of these receptors is an adult who received the AZD1222 COVID-19 vaccine.

The genes are TRBV12-3 or TRBV12-4 and TRBJ2-1; D is ambiguous. Trimming removed 5 bases at V and 9 bases at J, with 14 bases between. The CDR3 sequence is 13 residues long. The CDR3 DNA reads TGTGCCAGCAGTCTACAGCGTTACCGTGAGCAGTTCTTC. Amino acid sequence: CASSLQRYREQFF.

The rearrangement uses TRBV28 and TRBJ1-5, with D maybe TRBD1 (5 bases). This CDR3 spans 16 amino acids. Germline V gene data show CDR1 as MDHEN and CDR2 as SYDVKM. Deletions cut 0 bases from V and 6 bases from J, with 15 bases between. The CDR3 DNA is TGTGCCAGCAGTTTATGGCCAGGGAGCGCTAGTCAGCCCCAGCATTTT. It yields the protein CASSLWPGSASQPQHF.

This clone showed up just a few times. The chain carries TRBV7-9 and TRBJ1-3, with a tentative D call TRBD1 (5 bases). V was pared by 1 base and J by 4 bases, with 11 bases between. CDR1 is SEHNR, CDR2 FQNEAQ, per germline (reference sequence). The CDR3 consists of 15 residues. The CDR3, as DNA: TGTGCCAGCAGCTTAGGTGGGGGGACCGGAAACACCATATATTTT. Residues: CASSLGGGTGNTIYF. The variable domain in full, with the rest retrieved from reference TRBV7-9 and TRBJ1-3, is DTGVSQNPRHKITKRGQNVTFRCDPISEHNRLYWYRQTLGQGPEFLTYFQNEAQLEKSRLLSDRFSAERPKGSFSTLEIQRTEQGDSAMYLCASSLGGGTGNTIYFGEGSWLTVV.

This clone was counted a single time. The chain carries TRBV7-3 and TRBJ2-2; 12 bases fit TRBD2. V was clipped by 4 bases and J by 6 bases; unmatched bases: 0. CDR1 and CDR2 from the germline V gene are SGHTA and FQGTGA. This CDR3 has 14 amino acids. CDR3 region: CASSSSGRAGELFF. The CDR3 bases are TGTGCCAGCAGCTCTAGCGGGAGGGCCGGGGAGCTGTTTTTT.

The genes are TRBV3-1 (or the pseudogene TRBV3-2) and TRBJ2-2, with 14 bases fitting TRBD2. The CDR3 sequence is 16 residues long. Germline V CDR1 and CDR2: LGHDT, YNNKEL (reference sequence). With 5 bases clipped from V and 7 bases from J, the junction kept 6 bases outside the gene matches. The CDR3 DNA follows: TGTGCCAGCAGCATGACTAGCGGGAGGGCCGGCGGGGAGCTGTTTTTT. It codes for CASSMTSGRAGGELFF.

The rearrangement uses TRBV7-2 and TRBJ2-3; TRBD2 agrees at 7 bases. Germline V lookup: CDR1 SGHTA, CDR2 FQGNSA. J lost 0 bases, V lost 3 bases, and 0 bases had no gene match. The CDR3 runs 14 residues. DNA of the CDR3: TGTGCCAGCAGCTTGCGGGGGAGCACAGATACGCAGTATTTT. This translates into CASSLRGSTDTQYF.

The V call is TRBV28, the J call TRBJ1-3; possibly TRBD1 for D (6 bases). V was cut by 5 bases and J by 0 bases, with 14 bases left in between. This CDR3 spans 16 amino acids. Germline V gene lookup returns CDR1 MDHEN and CDR2 SYDVKM. The CDR3 region is CASSPAGVPSGNTIYF. The CDR3 DNA reads as TGTGCCAGCAGTCCCGCAGGGGTCCCCTCTGGAAACACCATATATTTT.

The rearrangement joins TRBV5-4 to TRBJ2-5; 9 bases are shared with TRBD2. After removal of 1 base from V and 2 bases from J, the junction contained 3 bases not matched to a gene. The germline V gene has CDR1 SGHNT and CDR2 YYREEE (reference sequence). CDR3 length: 15 residues. CDR3 coding DNA: TGTGCCAGCAGCTTGAGTAGCGGGAGTCAAGAGACCCAGTACTTC. It specifies CASSLSSGSQETQYF. The variable domain in full, completed from reference TRBV5-4 and TRBJ2-5, reads ETGVTQSPTHLIKTRGQQVTLRCSSQSGHNTVSWYQQALGQGPQFIFQYYREEENGRGNFPPRFSGLQFPNYSSELNVNALELDDSALYLCASSLSSGSQETQYFGPGTRLLVL.

The chain carries TRBV5-4 and TRBJ1-2; possibly TRBD1 for D (6 bases). V was trimmed by 4 bases and J by 5 bases, leaving 12 bases between them. The germline gives CDR1 SGHNT, CDR2 YYREEE (reference sequence). CDR3 size: 13 residues. DNA for the CDR3: TGTGCCAGCAGCCCCGCAGGGGTATATGGCTACACCTTC. Translation: CASSPAGVYGYTF.

The rearrangement links TRBV5-4 to TRBJ2-6, with D unresolved. This CDR3 is built from 16 residues. Germline V gives CDR1 SGHNT, CDR2 YYREEE (reference sequence). Trimming removed 4 bases from V and 0 bases from J, with 11 bases in between. The CDR3 loop is CASSPPHSSGANVLTF. The CDR3 nucleotides read TGTGCCAGCAGCCCCCCCCACAGCTCTGGGGCCAACGTCCTGACTTTC.

This chain uses TRBV20-1 with TRBJ1-2; TRBD1 matches 8 bases. The CDR3 has 11 amino acids. Germline V CDR1 and CDR2: DFQATT, SNEGSKA (reference sequence). V lost 6 bases to trimming and J lost 7 bases; unmatched junction nucleotides: 4. The CDR3 loop is CSAWTGSGYTF. The CDR3 coding sequence is TGCAGTGCCTGGACAGGGAGTGGCTACACCTTC.

This chain connects TRBV5-1 to TRBJ2-3, with 7 bases lining up with TRBD2. The V segment lost 2 bases and the J segment 0 bases; nucleotides outside the gene matches: 3. Germline-derived CDR1 and CDR2 are SGHRS and YFSETQ. This CDR3 region has 15 residues. For the CDR3, the DNA is TGCGCCAGCAGCTTACTAGCGTCTAGCACAGATACGCAGTATTTT. This encodes CASSLLASSTDTQYF.

The chain recombines TRBV29-1 with TRBJ1-5; D perhaps matches TRBD1 (6 bases). V lost 7 bases and J 8 bases, leaving 18 bases between the germline ends. CDR3 length: 13 residues. Germline-derived CDR1 and CDR2 are SQVTM and ANQGSEA. CDR3 in DNA: TGCAGCGCAGGGGCAGGGAATGGTGAGCCCCAGCATTTT. The encoded protein is CSAGAGNGEPQHF.

The sample holds one count of this clone. The CDR3 loop reads CASSLQGVADTQYF. In nucleotides, the CDR3 is TGTGCCAGCAGCTTACAGGGAGTGGCAGATACGCAGTATTTT. This sequence joins TRBV11-2 and TRBJ2-3; D possibly uses TRBD1 or TRBD2 (5 bases each). CDR1 SGHAT and CDR2 FQNNGV come from the germline V gene. V shed 2 bases and J shed 4 bases, with 10 bases lying between them. The CDR3 spans 14 residues.

V and J are TRBV7-6 and TRBJ1-1; 12 nucleotides line up with TRBD1. Unmatched junction bases numbered 4, after V lost 1 base and J lost 1 base. The germline V gene has CDR1 SGHVS and CDR2 FNYEAQ. The CDR3 extends over 17 amino acids. The CDR3 nucleotides are TGTGCCAGCAGCTTAGGGGGACAGGGGGCCCGGAACACTGAAGCTTTCTTT. Its protein product is CASSLGGQGARNTEAFF.

This chain uses TRBV6-5 with TRBJ1-5, with 10 bases lining up with TRBD1. The junction had 4 bases not matched to a gene; V was cut back by 6 bases and J by 5 bases. The CDR3 length is 14 residues. CDR1 is MNHEY and CDR2 is SVGAGI in the germline V gene. The CDR3 DNA reads TGTGCCAGCAGGTCCGGGACAGGGGATCAGCCCCAGCATTTT. This gives the protein CASRSGTGDQPQHF.

The chain uses TRBV28 and TRBJ2-7; no firm D call. V lost 5 bases to trimming and J lost 2 bases, with 10 bases between them. CDR1 MDHEN and CDR2 SYDVKM come from the germline V gene. The CDR3 is 13 residues long. The CDR3 here is CASSLKGPYEQYF. The CDR3 bases are TGTGCCAGCAGTCTAAAAGGACCCTACGAGCAGTACTTC.

The V gene is TRBV7-9, the J gene TRBJ2-7; D not resolved. Germline V gene lookup returns CDR1 SEHNR and CDR2 FQNEAQ (reference sequence). The CDR3 spans 11 residues. V was pared by 5 bases and J by 3 bases, with 5 bases between. CDR3: CASSRSYEQYF. In DNA, the CDR3 is TGTGCCAGCAGCCGAAGCTACGAGCAGTACTTC.